This is a list of T cell receptor beta chains from one sample in a study of blood T cell repertoires in COVID-19. Sequencing was performed with immunoSEQ multiplex PCR; in TCRdb, only in-frame clones are kept and a portion is missing. Of 130,000 to 150,000 clones listed, about 80% are singletons. Sequences were obtained from peripheral blood. The source of these receptors is a human donor in a cohort sampled during active COVID-19. Each CDR3 is given with its conserved first and last residue. A D gene is named only where the DNA matches it firmly. The size of a clone is reported for some rows only, either as once, few or many, or as a class for expanded clones.

TRBV18	once	TRBD1	TRBJ1-4	CASSLGQGVEKLFF	TGTGCCAGCTCGCTGGGACAGGGTGTTGAAAAACTGTTTTTT
TRBV18	NA	NA	TRBJ1-1	CASSPPGRRDTEAFF	TGTGCCAGCTCACCACCCGGCAGGAGGGACACTGAAGCTTTCTTT
TRBV29-1	NA	NA	TRBJ1-2	CSVEDPQANGYTF	TGCAGCGTTGAAGACCCCCAGGCTAATGGCTACACCTTC
TRBV11-1	NA	NA	TRBJ2-2	CARQNTGELFF	TGTGCCAGACAGAACACCGGGGAGCTGTTTTTT
TRBV6-6	NA	TRBD1	TRBJ1-2	CASSLEGTGRGNYGYTF	TGTGCCAGCAGTCTGGAGGGGACAGGGAGGGGTAACTATGGCTACACCTTC
TRBV11-2	NA	NA	TRBJ2-7	CASSRTESYEQYF	TGTGCCAGCAGCCGGACAGAATCCTACGAGCAGTACTTC
TRBV6-1	few	NA	TRBJ2-1	CASSEVYTIMNEQFF	TGTGCCAGCAGTGAAGTATACACCATTATGAATGAGCAGTTCTTC
TRBV19	NA	NA	TRBJ2-2	CASRPRGAGELFF	TGTGCCAGTAGACCCAGGGGGGCCGGGGAGCTGTTTTTT
TRBV27	NA	NA	TRBJ1-5	CASSRYGDINQPQHF	TGTGCCAGCAGCCGATACGGGGACATTAATCAGCCCCAGCATTTT
TRBV5-4	NA	TRBD2	TRBJ2-3	CASSPSGTSGDTQYF	TGTGCCAGCAGCCCGTCCGGGACTAGCGGGGATACGCAGTATTTT
TRBV6-1	few	NA	TRBJ2-6	CASSDLGVSGANVLTF	TGTGCCAGCAGTGATTTAGGGGTCTCTGGGGCCAACGTCCTGACTTTC
TRBV19	NA	TRBD2	TRBJ2-3	CASSPTTSGLTDTQYF	TGTGCCAGTAGTCCGACGACTAGCGGCCTCACAGATACGCAGTATTTT
TRBV29-1	NA	NA	TRBJ2-3	CSAEGVLGDTQYF	TGCAGCGCCGAGGGGGTGCTGGGAGATACGCAGTATTTT
TRBV7-6	few	NA	TRBJ2-1	CASSLVARGSYNEQFF	TGTGCCAGCAGCTTAGTGGCCAGGGGCTCCTACAATGAGCAGTTCTTC
TRBV3-1/TRBV3-2	NA	TRBD1	TRBJ2-1	CASSRTGYNEQFF	TGTGCCAGCAGCCGGACAGGGTACAATGAGCAGTTCTTC
TRBV2	NA	NA	TRBJ2-7	CAGAGGGISYEQYF	TGTGCCGGCGCCGGGGGAGGAATTTCCTACGAGCAGTACTTC
TRBV7-9	NA	TRBD2	TRBJ2-1	CASSLATSGGVNEQFF	TGTGCCAGCAGCTTAGCGACTAGCGGGGGGGTCAATGAGCAGTTCTTC
TRBV2	NA	TRBD1	TRBJ1-2	CASSERTGDGGYTF	TGTGCCAGCAGTGAGCGGACAGGGGACGGTGGCTACACCTTC
TRBV9	NA	NA	TRBJ2-1	CASSVGPRGYNEQFF	TGTGCCAGCAGCGTGGGGCCCAGAGGCTACAATGAGCAGTTCTTC
TRBV2	once	NA	TRBJ2-6	CASSNSGTGANVLTF	TGTGCCAGCAGCAACTCAGGCACTGGGGCCAACGTCCTGACTTTC
TRBV6-1	NA	TRBD1	TRBJ1-3	CASSVGTGGSGNTIYF	TGTGCCAGCAGTGTAGGGACAGGGGGCTCTGGAAACACCATATATTTT
TRBV2	NA	TRBD1	TRBJ2-5	CASRTGQETQYF	TGTGCCAGCAGGACAGGGCAAGAGACCCAGTACTTC
TRBV10-1	NA	NA	TRBJ2-1	CASTRPGNNEQFF	TGCGCCAGCACCCGACCAGGGAACAATGAGCAGTTCTTC
TRBV29-1	NA	NA	TRBJ1-2	CSVGRQDGYTF	TGCAGCGTTGGAAGACAGGATGGCTACACCTTC
TRBV7-2	NA	TRBD2	TRBJ2-1	CASSETSGDLNEQFF	TGTGCCAGCAGCGAAACTAGCGGAGATCTCAATGAGCAGTTCTTC
TRBV18	NA	NA	TRBJ1-2	CASSPVDSVTYGYTF	TGTGCCAGCTCACCCGTGGACAGCGTAACCTATGGCTACACCTTC
TRBV28	NA	NA	TRBJ2-7	CASSLPGTGRNEQYF	TGTGCCAGCAGCTTACCCGGTACAGGGAGAAACGAGCAGTACTTC
TRBV5-6	NA	NA	TRBJ2-2	CASRLNTGELFF	TGTGCCAGCAGACTGAACACCGGGGAGCTGTTTTTT
TRBV27	NA	TRBD1	TRBJ2-7	CASSLYVGTGVDEQYF	TGTGCCAGCAGTTTATATGTCGGGACAGGGGTTGACGAGCAGTACTTC
TRBV5-1	NA	TRBD2	TRBJ2-2	CASSPGLAGTGELFF	TGCGCCAGCAGCCCGGGACTAGCGGGAACCGGGGAGCTGTTTTTT
TRBV29-1	NA	NA	TRBJ2-3	CSVMGGGFGDTQYF	TGCAGCGTGATGGGAGGGGGGTTCGGCGATACGCAGTATTTT
TRBV6-5	NA	NA	TRBJ1-2	CASSPSIRGYGYTF	TGTGCCAGCAGTCCTTCTATCCGGGGCTATGGCTACACCTTC
TRBV28	few	NA	TRBJ1-3	CASSSQPVRGNTIYF	TGTGCCAGCAGTTCTCAACCGGTGAGAGGAAACACCATATATTTT
TRBV6-2/TRBV6-3	NA	NA	TRBJ2-1	CASSLQREFNEQFF	TGTGCCAGCAGTCTCCAACGGGAGTTCAATGAGCAGTTCTTC
TRBV7-3	NA	NA	TRBJ1-5	CASSLTELQPQHF	TGTGCCAGCAGCTTAACCGAGCTTCAGCCCCAGCATTTT
TRBV7-3	NA	TRBD2	TRBJ2-1	CASSSLATRLAGGFWEQFF	TGTGCCAGCAGCTCCCTCGCGACGCGACTAGCGGGAGGATTTTGGGAGCAGTTCTTC
TRBV28	NA	NA	TRBJ2-5	CASSFARQEETQYF	TGTGCCAGCAGTTTTGCGAGGCAAGAAGAGACCCAGTACTTC
TRBV28	NA	NA	TRBJ1-3	CASSLSAGGSGNTIYF	TGTGCCAGCAGTTTATCGGCGGGGGGCTCTGGAAACACCATATATTTT
TRBV6-1	NA	NA	TRBJ2-5	CASSEVPGAKTQYF	TGTGCCAGCAGTGAAGTACCTGGGGCGAAGACCCAGTACTTC
TRBV2	once	TRBD2	TRBJ2-1	CASSETAGGSNEQFF	TGTGCCAGCAGTGAAACAGCGGGAGGGAGCAATGAGCAGTTCTTC
TRBV29-1	NA	NA	TRBJ1-2	CSVEGGGDGYTF	TGCAGCGTTGAAGGGGGCGGGGATGGCTACACCTTC
TRBV5-4	once	NA	TRBJ1-1	CASTRNSNTEAFF	TGTGCCAGTACTCGAAACTCAAACACTGAAGCTTTCTTT
TRBV9	NA	TRBD1	TRBJ2-5	CASSGQGAGTQYF	TGTGCCAGCAGCGGACAGGGGGCAGGGACCCAGTACTTC
TRBV19	NA	TRBD1	TRBJ1-4	CASSSRDRGRSNEKLFF	TGTGCCAGTAGTTCCCGGGACAGGGGAAGGTCTAATGAAAAACTGTTTTTT